The 15 T cell receptor beta chains given below trace back to one sample, sequenced in a study of OX40 agonist ivuxolimab in advanced cancers. Assay used: immunoSEQ multiplex PCR; TCRdb lists only in-frame clones, some missing. The table has about 81,000 clones, roughly 91% seen once; the top ten hold 13% to 15%. Sample: CD4+ or CD8+ T cells sorted from blood, taken in a trial of the OX40 agonist ivuxolimab. Receptors originate from an adult with an advanced solid tumor such as melanoma, head and neck, liver or kidney cancer.

V and J are TRBV4-1 and TRBJ1-4; D perhaps matches TRBD1 (6 bases). In germline, CDR1 is MGHRA, CDR2 YSYEKL. The CDR3 has 12 residues. Trimming pared 11 bases from V and 5 bases from J, leaving 12 bases between. CDR3 DNA sequence: TGCGCCGCACAGGGCCCCAATGAAAAACTGTTTTTT. Translated: CAAQGPNEKLFF.

The chain carries TRBV10-3 and TRBJ2-7, with D maybe TRBD1 (5 bases). Between the trimmed V and J ends, which lost 3 bases and 0 bases, there was a span of 18 bases. Germline V CDR1 and CDR2: ENHRY, SYGVKD. The CDR3 extends over 17 amino acids. CDR3 in amino acids: CAISDSRGPMTSYEQYF. The CDR3 coding sequence is TGTGCCATCAGTGATTCAAGGGGCCCAATGACCTCCTACGAGCAGTACTTC.

V and J are TRBV4-1 and TRBJ2-2; 7 bases match TRBD1. The CDR3 has 15 amino acids. Trimming took 6 bases from V and 0 from J; bases not matched to a gene: 4. CDR1 and CDR2 from the germline V gene are MGHRA and YSYEKL. The CDR3, as DNA: TGCGCCAGCAGTCTCCAGGGGGCGAACACCGGGGAGCTGTTTTTT. Its translation: CASSLQGANTGELFF.

The chain recombines TRBV9 with TRBJ2-7; 8 bases match TRBD1. The J segment lost 0 bases and the V segment lost 0 bases, leaving 2 bases of the junction unmatched. CDR3 length equals 15 residues. CDR1 and CDR2 from the germline V gene are SGDLS and YYNGEE. The CDR3 loop is CASSVGDRISYEQYF. The CDR3 DNA reads TGTGCCAGCAGCGTAGGGGACAGGATCTCCTACGAGCAGTACTTC.

The rearrangement joins TRBV6-6 to TRBJ2-3; D is perhaps TRBD2 (6 bases). Germline V gives CDR1 MNHNY, CDR2 SVGAGI (reference sequence). Deletions cut 7 bases from V and 10 bases from J, with 18 bases between. The CDR3 loop spans 13 amino acids. CDR3 in amino acids: CASTPLGGLAQYF. In nucleotides, the CDR3 is TGTGCCAGCACCCCCCTCGGAGGGCTTGCGCAGTATTTT.

This chain uses TRBV11-2 with TRBJ1-6, with TRBD1 as a possible D gene (6 bases). V was clipped by 4 bases and J by 3 bases, with 16 bases between them. The length of the CDR3 is 17 residues. In germline, CDR1 is SGHAT, CDR2 FQNNGV. In DNA form, the CDR3 reads TGTGCCAGCAGCTATCCGCCACAGGGAGACTATAATTCACCCCTCCACTTT. This sequence encodes CASSYPPQGDYNSPLHF. The entire variable domain, with the rest obtained from reference TRBV11-2 and TRBJ1-6, is as follows: EAGVAQSPRYKIIEKRQSVAFWCNPISGHATLYWYQQILGQGPKLLIQFQNNGVVDDSQLPKDRFSAERLKGVDSTLKIQPAKLEDSAVYLCASSYPPQGDYNSPLHFGNGTRLTVT.

The chain combines TRBV7-2 with TRBJ2-4, with no clear D. Deletions cut 5 bases from V and 3 bases from J, with 20 bases between. From germline, CDR1 is SGHTA and CDR2 FQGNSA. This CDR3 is built from 17 residues. Here the CDR3 DNA reads TGTGCCAGCAGCAGTACAGTCTTGGAAAAAGGCAAAAACATTCAGTACTTC. It encodes CASSSTVLEKGKNIQYF. Drawing the rest from reference TRBV7-2 and TRBJ2-4, the complete variable domain is GAGVSQSPSNKVTEKGKDVELRCDPISGHTALYWYRQSLGQGLEFLIYFQGNSAPDKSGLPSDRFSAERTGGSVSTLTIQRTQQEDSAVYLCASSSTVLEKGKNIQYFGAGTRLSVL.

The chain has TRBV9 and TRBJ2-3, with TRBD2 matching over 7 bases. This CDR3 is 16 amino acids long. After removal of 3 bases from V and 2 bases from J, the junction contained 9 bases not matched to a gene. Germline loops: CDR1 SGDLS, CDR2 YYNGEE. The chain's CDR3 is CASSASGAFLTDTQYF. The CDR3 bases are TGTGCCAGCAGCGCCAGCGGGGCCTTCCTCACAGATACGCAGTATTTT.

DNA of the CDR3: TGCAGCGTTGATTCCGGGGCCAACGTCCTGACTTTC. It translates to CSVDSGANVLTF. This chain connects TRBV29-1 to TRBJ2-6, with D unresolved. Germline V lookup: CDR1 SQVTM, CDR2 ANQGSEA. Trimming removed 3 bases from V and 4 bases from J, with 4 bases in between. This CDR3 is built from 12 residues.

The chain couples TRBV27 to TRBJ1-2; possible D gene TRBD1, 6 bases. Germline values: CDR1 MNHEY, CDR2 SMNVEV (reference sequence). Trimming removed 6 bases at V and 4 bases at J, with 18 bases between. The CDR3 has 15 residues. CDR3 residues: CASREEVGGLYGYTF. The CDR3 nucleotides are TGTGCCAGCAGAGAAGAAGTGGGGGGCCTCTATGGCTACACCTTC.

V usage is TRBV7-6 and J usage is TRBJ2-3, with D perhaps given as TRBD1 or TRBD2 (5 bases each). This CDR3 comprises 15 residues. Between the trimmed V and J ends, which lost 5 bases and 0 bases, there was a span of 12 bases. Per the germline V gene, CDR1 is SGHVS and CDR2 is FNYEAQ. CDR3 sequence (DNA): TGTGCCAGCAGCCCGTACCGGGACAGCACAGATACGCAGTATTTT. Translated, it gives CASSPYRDSTDTQYF.

The V call is TRBV28, the J call TRBJ2-7, with D possibly matching TRBD1 (6 bases). V was cut by 5 bases and J by 0 bases, with 8 bases left in between. CDR1 MDHEN and CDR2 SYDVKM come from the germline V gene. The CDR3 has 13 amino acids. Here the CDR3 reads CASSGDISYEQYF. CDR3 in DNA: TGTGCCAGCAGTGGGGACATCTCCTACGAGCAGTACTTC.

J is TRBJ2-2 and V is TRBV29-1; D is perhaps TRBD1 (6 bases). V lost 6 bases, J lost 4 bases, and 15 bases lay in between. This CDR3 spans 14 amino acids. Germline lookup yields CDR1 SQVTM and CDR2 ANQGSEA. CDR3 residues: CSVVTGLGTGELFF. The CDR3, as DNA: TGCAGCGTCGTAACAGGGTTGGGCACCGGGGAGCTGTTTTTT.

The V gene is TRBV27, the J gene TRBJ1-2, with a tentative D call TRBD1 (5 bases). The CDR3 is made up of 14 amino acids. Germline lookup yields CDR1 MNHEY and CDR2 SMNVEV (reference sequence). Deletions cut 5 bases from V and 6 bases from J, with 16 bases between. CDR3 DNA sequence: TGTGCCAGCAGTACCATTCGCGGGGGAGATGGCTACACCTTC. This codes for CASSTIRGGDGYTF.

The V call is TRBV7-9, the J call TRBJ2-3; D is possibly TRBD2 (5 bases). V dropped 4 bases and J dropped 2 bases, with 16 bases sitting between them. CDR1 is SEHNR and CDR2 is FQNEAQ in the germline V gene (reference sequence). There are 16 residues in the CDR3. The DNA of the CDR3 is TGTGCCAGCAGCTCGGACTCCTCCATTTTCACAGATACGCAGTATTTT. This gives the protein CASSSDSSIFTDTQYF. Full variable domain (outside the CDR3, taken from reference TRBV7-9 and TRBJ2-3): DTGVSQNPRHKITKRGQNVTFRCDPISEHNRLYWYRQTLGQGPEFLTYFQNEAQLEKSRLLSDRFSAERPKGSFSTLEIQRTEQGDSAMYLCASSSDSSIFTDTQYFGPGTRLTVL.